The clone carrying this T cell receptor beta chain occurred once. Its specificity is not known. Germline CDR1 and CDR2: GTSNPN and SVGIG (reference sequence). The CDR3 sequence is 12 residues long. V trimming: 5 bases; J trimming: 8 bases; junction bases outside the gene matches: 6. CD4+ cells underwent separation, giving CD45RA+ naive and CD45RA-negative memory subsets. This sample is part of a study of shared clonotypes between healthy human individuals. Clones were sequenced by immunoSEQ multiplex PCR, and TCRdb holds only the in-frame ones, with some missing. This sample has under 1,100,000 clones, with about three quarters found just once. Whole-study results and caveats: Compared with clonotypes that all four donors shared, non-shared clonotypes had lower generation probabilities.

The TCR originated in a man between 18 and 35 years old in good health. The rearrangement joins TRBV30 to TRBJ2-1; 7 positions agree with TRBD2. The sequenced material came from memory CD4+ T cells sorted from blood. Regarding subset: CD45RA-negative fraction. The CDR3 DNA reads TGTGCCTGGGGGAACCGGGGGGATGAGCAGTTCTTC. It yields the protein CAWGNRGDEQFF.